This is a list of T cell receptor beta chains from one sample in a study of tumor-infiltrating lymphocytes in localized non-small cell lung cancer. Libraries were prepared by immunoSEQ multiplex PCR; TCRdb keeps only in-frame clonotypes and omits some of them. The sample shows some 7,100 clones, 75% to 85% of them seen only once. What was sequenced was uninvolved lung tissue not adjacent to the tumor. The receptors were sampled from a human donor with non-small cell lung cancer. Each CDR3 is given with its conserved first and last residue. The D gene is left open where the match is weak. Part of the rows lack a size; the others show once, few, many or a class for expanded clones.

v_call,clone_size,d_call,j_call,cdr3_aa,cdr3_nt
TRBV19,once,TRBD1,TRBJ1-5,CATGGNQPQHF,TGTGCCACAGGGGGTAATCAGCCCCAGCATTTT
TRBV9,-,-,TRBJ1-2,CASSVPRDAGLDYGYTF,TGTGCCAGCAGCGTACCGCGAGACGCGGGGCTGGACTATGGCTACACCTTC
TRBV14,-,-,TRBJ2-7,CASSQDSRTEQYF,TGTGCCAGCAGCCAAGATTCGAGGACGGAGCAGTACTTC
TRBV19,-,-,TRBJ2-1,CASGGAGVYNEQFF,TGTGCCAGTGGGGGGGCGGGAGTATACAATGAGCAGTTCTTC
TRBV6-6,few,TRBD1,TRBJ2-1,CASSPGGGNEQFF,TGTGCCAGCAGTCCAGGGGGCGGCAATGAGCAGTTCTTC
TRBV7-6,-,-,TRBJ2-2,CASSHPAGGRADTGELFF,TGTGCCAGCAGCCACCCCGCCGGGGGGCGGGCGGACACCGGGGAGCTGTTTTTT
TRBV27,few,-,TRBJ2-7,CASSLNGLNEQYF,TGTGCCAGCAGTTTAAACGGATTGAACGAGCAGTACTTC
TRBV13,-,-,TRBJ1-1,CASSFRGTEAFF,TGTGCCAGCAGTTTCAGGGGCACTGAAGCTTTCTTT
TRBV9,few,TRBD2,TRBJ2-3,CASSVGLAGPTDTQYF,TGTGCCAGCAGCGTCGGACTAGCGGGACCCACAGATACGCAGTATTTT
TRBV27,-,TRBD1,TRBJ2-3,CASSSGQGYTDTQYF,TGTGCCAGCAGTTCTGGACAGGGCTACACAGATACGCAGTATTTT
TRBV5-6,-,-,TRBJ2-5,CASSANWLSLETQYF,TGTGCCAGCAGCGCGAACTGGCTTTCACTGGAGACCCAGTACTTC
TRBV19,-,-,TRBJ1-5,CASTELSVGNQPQHF,TGTGCCAGTACGGAGTTATCGGTGGGTAATCAGCCCCAGCATTTT
TRBV28,-,-,TRBJ2-7,CASSLLGIIYEQYF,TGTGCCAGCAGTTTACTGGGGATAATCTACGAGCAGTACTTC
TRBV5-1,-,TRBD1,TRBJ1-1,CASSYRTGVAEAFF,TGCGCCAGCAGCTACCGGACAGGGGTGGCTGAAGCTTTCTTT
TRBV7-5,-,-,TRBJ2-7,CVRSLDGTSGRGYEQYF,TGTGTCAGAAGCTTAGACGGGACTAGCGGGAGAGGATACGAGCAGTACTTC
TRBV9,-,-,TRBJ2-7,CASSVGTTGEQYF,TGTGCCAGCAGCGTAGGGACGACTGGCGAGCAGTACTTC